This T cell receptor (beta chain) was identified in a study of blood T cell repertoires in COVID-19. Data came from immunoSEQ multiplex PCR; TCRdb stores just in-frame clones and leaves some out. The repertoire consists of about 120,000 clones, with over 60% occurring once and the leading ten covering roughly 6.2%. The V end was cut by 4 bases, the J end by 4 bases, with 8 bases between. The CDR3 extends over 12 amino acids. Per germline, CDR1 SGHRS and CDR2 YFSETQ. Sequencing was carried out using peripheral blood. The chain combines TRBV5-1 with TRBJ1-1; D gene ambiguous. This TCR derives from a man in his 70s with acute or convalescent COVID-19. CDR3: CASSPAGTEAFF. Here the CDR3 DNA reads TGCGCCAGCAGCCCGGCGGGCACTGAAGCTTTCTTT.